A selection of T cell receptor beta chains follows, all from one sample in a study of siplizumab effects on memory and regulatory T cells. Sequencing used immunoSEQ multiplex PCR; TCRdb keeps in-frame clones, though not all of them. The repertoire consists of roughly 69,000 clones, with around 78% occurring once and the leading ten covering 3.8%. Sequencing input: memory CD4+ T cells sorted from blood. The source is a human donor in good health. CDR3s include the opening cysteine and the closing phenylalanine or tryptophan. A D gene is named only where the DNA matches it firmly.

d_call,j_call,v_call,cdr3_nt,cdr3_aa
-,TRBJ1-5,TRBV28,TGTGCCAGCATCCATGGCTCAGGTGGTGGAGCTCAGCCCCAGCATTTT,CASIHGSGGGAQPQHF
-,TRBJ2-6,TRBV19,TGTGCCAGTAAACGTGAAACCTCTGGGGCCAACGTCCTGACTTTC,CASKRETSGANVLTF
-,TRBJ2-5,TRBV14,TGTGCCAGCAGGGGTCAGATAGGAGAGACCCAGTACTTC,CASRGQIGETQYF
TRBD1,TRBJ2-7,TRBV11-2,TGTGCCAGCAGCAGGGACAGGGGCTACGAGCAGTACTTC,CASSRDRGYEQYF
-,TRBJ1-4,TRBV4-1,TGCGCCAGCAGCCAAGAAGGCCAACCGAATGAAAAACTGTTTTTT,CASSQEGQPNEKLFF
-,TRBJ2-2,TRBV29-1,TGCAGCGTTGGGCTTCTTTCGAACACCGGGGAGCTGTTTTTT,CSVGLLSNTGELFF
-,TRBJ2-4,TRBV2,TGTGCCAGCAGAGCCGATGAAGCCAAAAACATTCAGTACTTC,CASRADEAKNIQYF
TRBD1,TRBJ1-1,TRBV7-2,TGTGCCAGCAGCCCCGGGACAGGCCTCGGGAACACTGAAGCTTTCTTT,CASSPGTGLGNTEAFF
-,TRBJ1-3,TRBV11-2,TGTGCCAGCAGCTTAAACCTGAGCCCTGGAAACACCATATATTTT,CASSLNLSPGNTIYF
-,TRBJ2-5,TRBV19,TGTGCCAGTAGTGAAGGACGGGAGACCCAGTACTTC,CASSEGRETQYF